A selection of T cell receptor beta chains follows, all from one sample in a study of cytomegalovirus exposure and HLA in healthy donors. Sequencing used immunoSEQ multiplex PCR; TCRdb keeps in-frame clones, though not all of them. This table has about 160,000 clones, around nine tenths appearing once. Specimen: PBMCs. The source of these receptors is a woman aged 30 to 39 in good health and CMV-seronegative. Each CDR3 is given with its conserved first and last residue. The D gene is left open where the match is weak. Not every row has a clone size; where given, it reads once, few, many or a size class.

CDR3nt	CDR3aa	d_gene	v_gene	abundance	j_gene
TGCGCCAGCAGCTTGGGATTCGGACAGCTCAATGAGCAGTTCTTC	CASSLGFGQLNEQFF	-	TRBV5-1	-	TRBJ2-1
TGCGCCAGCAGCCCAGACACAAACTATGGCTACACCTTC	CASSPDTNYGYTF	-	TRBV5-1	-	TRBJ1-2
TGTGCCAGCAGCGTACCGGGCGGGATATACAATGAGCAGTTCTTC	CASSVPGGIYNEQFF	-	TRBV9	-	TRBJ2-1
TGCGCCAGCAGCCAAGATCCGCCGAGAGGCGCTGAGCAGTTCTTC	CASSQDPPRGAEQFF	-	TRBV4-1	-	TRBJ2-1
TGTGCCAGCAGCGGACGGGGAGGACCCCCAAGCATGGAGACCCAGTACTTC	CASSGRGGPPSMETQYF	-	TRBV9	-	TRBJ2-5
TGTTCCAGCAGCCTATCCGACACTGAAGCTTTCTTT	CSSSLSDTEAFF	-	TRBV7-9	-	TRBJ1-1
TGTGCCATCAACACAGGGGGAACTAATGAAAAACTGTTTTTT	CAINTGGTNEKLFF	TRBD1	TRBV10-3	-	TRBJ1-4
TGTGCCAGCTCACCACGTCGGGGGGACGGCAATCAGCCCCAGCATTTT	CASSPRRGDGNQPQHF	-	TRBV18	-	TRBJ1-5
TGCGCCAGCAGCCAAGATCGGAAGGGCGAGACAGGGGGGGTCCGAAAAGAGACCCAGTACTTC	CASSQDRKGETGGVRKETQYF	TRBD1	TRBV4-1	-	TRBJ2-5
TGTGCCAGCAGCTTAGTTCAGGGGCCAGATACGCAGTATTTT	CASSLVQGPDTQYF	-	TRBV13	-	TRBJ2-3
TGTGCCAGCTCACCCCCTATCACAGATACGCAGTATTTT	CASSPPITDTQYF	-	TRBV18	once	TRBJ2-3
TGTGCCAGCAGCGCCCGGAGGGCCGGGGAGCTGTTTTTT	CASSARRAGELFF	-	TRBV7-8	-	TRBJ2-2
TGCGCCAGCAGCCAAGAACACAGGGGAAGGTACGAGCAGTACTTC	CASSQEHRGRYEQYF	TRBD1	TRBV4-1	-	TRBJ2-7
TGTGCCAGCTCGGGGACAGGCTCGTATGGTGAGCAGTTCTTC	CASSGTGSYGEQFF	TRBD1	TRBV25-1	-	TRBJ2-1
TGTGCCAGCAGCTTAGCGGGAGTAGGCGAGCAGTACTTC	CASSLAGVGEQYF	-	TRBV7-8	-	TRBJ2-7
TGTGCCAGCAGACCGACCGGGACAGGGACCGGGGAGCAGTTCTTC	CASRPTGTGTGEQFF	TRBD1	TRBV14	-	TRBJ2-1
TGTGCCAGCAGCTTACGGGAGTCAGCTAGCACAGATACGCAGTATTTT	CASSLRESASTDTQYF	-	TRBV7-9	once	TRBJ2-3
TGTGCCAGCAGTTACTCACCAGTGAACACTGAAGCTTTCTTT	CASSYSPVNTEAFF	-	TRBV6-5	few	TRBJ1-1
TGTGCCACCAGCAGGTCCTGGGGGCCTACTAATGAAAAACTGTTTTTT	CATSRSWGPTNEKLFF	-	TRBV15	-	TRBJ1-4
TGTGCCAGCAGCTTACCCAACAGGTCTGAGTTGGGCTACACCTTC	CASSLPNRSELGYTF	-	TRBV7-2	-	TRBJ1-2
TGTGCCAGCAGCTTTAACAGGGCAACAGATACGCAGTATTTT	CASSFNRATDTQYF	-	TRBV11-2	once	TRBJ2-3
TGTGCCAGCAAACAGGGGAGCCTCGGGGGCACAGATACGCAGTATTTT	CASKQGSLGGTDTQYF	TRBD1	TRBV7-2	-	TRBJ2-3
TGCGCCAGCAGCTTGGCTAGCAGGGGAAATAGCTACACCTTC	CASSLASRGNSYTF	-	TRBV5-1	-	TRBJ1-2
TGTGCCAGCAGCTTGACAGCCTTTGGGGAGCAGTACTTC	CASSLTAFGEQYF	-	TRBV7-8	-	TRBJ2-7
TGTGCCAGCTCTCGGACTATACAAGAGACCCAGTACTTC	CASSRTIQETQYF	-	TRBV6-1	once	TRBJ2-5
TGTGCCAGCAGCTTAGGCAGGGGTCAAACCGGGGAGCTGTTTTTT	CASSLGRGQTGELFF	-	TRBV13	-	TRBJ2-2
TGTGCCAGCAGGGAGGAGGCTACACAAGAGACCCAGTACTTC	CASREEATQETQYF	-	TRBV2	-	TRBJ2-5
TGCGCCAGCAGCTTGGGTACGAGACTAGCGGACAATGAGCAGTTCTTC	CASSLGTRLADNEQFF	TRBD2	TRBV5-1	-	TRBJ2-1
TGTGCCAGCAGCTTAGTGAGCTCTGGGGCCAACGTCCTGACTTTC	CASSLVSSGANVLTF	-	TRBV7-2	-	TRBJ2-6
TGTGCCAGTCAGTCCTCAACGGGAGGGCCTGAAGAGCAGTACTTC	CASQSSTGGPEEQYF	TRBD2	TRBV5-4	-	TRBJ2-7
TGTGCCAGCAGGGGGACAGGGGGCCGGTACGAGCAGTACTTC	CASRGTGGRYEQYF	TRBD1	TRBV6-6	-	TRBJ2-7
TGCAGCGCAATGACAGGGGGAAGTACCGAAGCTTTCTTT	CSAMTGGSTEAFF	TRBD1	TRBV29-1	once	TRBJ1-1
TGTGCCAGCAGTGGTCCGGGACTAGTAAGCGCCCAGTACTTC	CASSGPGLVSAQYF	TRBD2	TRBV28	-	TRBJ2-5
TGTGCCAGTAGTCCCCAGGACACCGCCTACAATGAGCAGTTCTTC	CASSPQDTAYNEQFF	-	TRBV19	-	TRBJ2-1
TGTGCCAGCAGTAAAACAGGGGGAAGGGCCAAAAACATTCAGTACTTC	CASSKTGGRAKNIQYF	TRBD1	TRBV7-2	-	TRBJ2-4
TGTGCCAGCAGCTTTAGTCCCGAAGAGACCCAGTACTTC	CASSFSPEETQYF	-	TRBV5-4	-	TRBJ2-5
TGTGCCAGCAGTTCCAGAAGCCGGGACAGGGGCTTCCCAAGCTCCTACGAGCAGTACTTC	CASSSRSRDRGFPSSYEQYF	TRBD1	TRBV28	-	TRBJ2-7
TGTGCCAGCAGTGAAGCACGCCTAGCGGGAGGGCCAGATACGCAGTATTTT	CASSEARLAGGPDTQYF	TRBD2	TRBV6-1	-	TRBJ2-3
TGTGCCATTTCCAGGGGGCGTATAGCCGGGGAGCTGTTTTTT	CAISRGRIAGELFF	TRBD1	TRBV2	-	TRBJ2-2
TGTGCCAGCAGTTTTCCGGGGGGATACGAGCAGTACTTC	CASSFPGGYEQYF	TRBD2	TRBV27	-	TRBJ2-7
TGTGCCAGCAGGTCACCCGGGGGGCTAGCGGGGGGCCGGGAGACCCAGTACTTC	CASRSPGGLAGGRETQYF	TRBD2	TRBV7-2	-	TRBJ2-5
TGTGCCAGCAGTGCAGGGGGTGAGACCCAGTACTTC	CASSAGGETQYF	-	TRBV21-1	once	TRBJ2-5
TGTGCCAGCAGCTTAGTTTCGCGGGGGGGCCAGAATGAGCAGTTCTTC	CASSLVSRGGQNEQFF	TRBD2	TRBV7-2	-	TRBJ2-1
TGCGCCAGCAGTCGATCCCAGGGGGAGTCACCCCTCCACTTT	CASSRSQGESPLHF	TRBD1	TRBV10-2	-	TRBJ1-6
TGCAGCGTTGAGGCAGGGCCCATTCAGTACTTC	CSVEAGPIQYF	-	TRBV29-1	-	TRBJ2-4
TGTGCCAGCAGTTTATCGGTGGCTACTACGGCGGGTGAGCAGTTCTTC	CASSLSVATTAGEQFF	-	TRBV27	-	TRBJ2-1
TGTGCCAGCTCACGCCTACTAGCGGAGATAAACACCGGGGAGCTGTTTTTT	CASSRLLAEINTGELFF	TRBD2	TRBV18	-	TRBJ2-2
TGCGCCAGCACCGAAAGAACTTTAGCCTACGAGCAGTACTTC	CASTERTLAYEQYF	-	TRBV10-2	-	TRBJ2-7
TGTGCCAGCAGCCGGCGACAAGTGGGAGGCACCGGGGAGCTGTTTTTT	CASSRRQVGGTGELFF	-	TRBV7-6	-	TRBJ2-2
TGTGCCAGCAGCGACCCTCGGGGGGGACCCCCACAGCCCCAGCATTTT	CASSDPRGGPPQPQHF	-	TRBV9	-	TRBJ1-5
TGTGCCAGCAGTCCGCCGGGGGGGGCCCAGCATTTT	CASSPPGGAQHF	-	TRBV28	once	TRBJ1-5